This T cell receptor beta chain was sequenced for a study of shared clonotypes between healthy human individuals. The data were produced by immunoSEQ multiplex PCR, yet TCRdb's version contains in-frame clones alone and is incomplete. This sample has about 490,000 clones, with 60% to 80% found just once. With 2 bases clipped from V and 1 base from J, the junction kept 13 bases outside the gene matches. CDR1 SGDLS and CDR2 YYNGEE come from the germline V gene. The CDR3 totals 19 residues. The chain links TRBV9 to TRBJ2-2, with 8 bases identical to TRBD1. The receptor's source is a woman aged 40 to 55 in good health. Some clones in this sample may be carry-over from other donors' samples. The material sequenced was PBMCs. The CDR3 protein is CASSVTGTGSLQNTGELFF. The CDR3 DNA sequence: TGTGCCAGCAGCGTGACCGGGACAGGTTCTCTTCAGAACACCGGGGAGCTGTTTTTT.